This TCR beta chain appears in the sequencing data of a study of T-cell memory formation after mild COVID-19. Study-level background: There were largely donor-specific TCR clusters.

Trimming cost V 2 bases and J 8 bases; bases outside gene matches: 6. CDR1 is SGHRS, CDR2 YFSETQ, per germline. This CDR3 is 14 amino acids long. TCRdb used MiXCR to reprocess the 5' RACE reads, holding one entry per CDR3 protein. The repertoire holds about 150,000 distinct CDR3 sequences, with about an eighth as singletons. The chain is built from TRBV5-1 and TRBJ2-4; 8 positions match TRBD1. Material for sequencing was PBMCs or a T cell subset sorted from them (not recorded which). The sequence was collected from a man aged 18 to 29 who had mild COVID-19 (a few samples of this study predate the infection). Cell type and time point are not known. The CDR3 region is CASSFYQGADIQYF. CDR3 sequence (DNA): TGCGCCAGCAGCTTTTACCAGGGGGCGGACATTCAGTACTTC.